This T cell receptor beta chain was sequenced during a study of CD8 T cells in ankylosing spondylitis. Findings of the study overall: Reportedly, disease-linked clones are significantly enriched in ankylosing spondylitis patients' matched synovial fluid. Ankylosing spondylitis blood appeared to carry a characteristic TCR beta motif of roughly eight highly homologous variants.

A few counts support this clonotype. Its antigen is unidentified. MiXCR, applied by TCRdb to the 5' RACE reads, yields one record per CDR3 protein. The table includes roughly 700,000 distinct CDR3 sequences, roughly 19% detected once. The sample taken for sequencing was blood, either unsorted or a sorted T cell fraction (not recorded which). The TCR originated in a male donor with ankylosing spondylitis.

The DNA of the CDR3 is TGCAGTGCTAGAGCGAGCGGGAGGGCCGATGAGCAGTTCTTC. Its translation: CSARASGRADEQFF. V is TRBV20-1 and J is TRBJ2-1, with 10 bases aligning to TRBD2. The CDR3 runs to 14 residues. CDR1 and CDR2 from the germline V gene are DFQATT and SNEGSKA (reference sequence). V was pared by 1 base and J by 8 bases, with 5 bases of the junction left unmatched.